Below are 17 T cell receptor beta chains sequenced from a single sample in a study of long-term antiretroviral therapy in people with HIV. Samples were assayed with immunoSEQ v3.0 at survey level. Data came from immunoSEQ multiplex PCR; TCRdb stores just in-frame clones and leaves some out. The profile covers approximately 17,000 clones, with roughly 80% appearing a single time and 18% taken by the ten largest. The starting material was unsorted PBMCs, obtained 0.6 years after starting antiretroviral therapy. The receptors were gathered from a young woman with HIV.

This chain connects TRBV18 to TRBJ1-1, with D uncertain. Germline values: CDR1 KGHSH, CDR2 LQKENI. Trimming stripped 3 bases from V and 5 bases from J, with 10 bases between. This CDR3 contains 13 residues. The CDR3 protein is CASSPLVRTEAFF. CDR3 bases: TGTGCCAGCTCACCTCTCGTCAGGACTGAAGCTTTCTTT.

This clone was recorded only once. This chain connects TRBV11-2 to TRBJ2-5, with a weak D call TRBD2 (7 bases). The V end was cut by 5 bases, the J end by 4 bases, with 14 bases between. Germline CDR1 SGHAT, CDR2 FQNNGV. The CDR3 extends over 14 amino acids. The DNA for the CDR3 is TGTGCCAGCAGCCTGGGGGGGGCTATAGAGACCCAGTACTTC. This gives the protein CASSLGGAIETQYF. The full variable domain, completed using reference TRBV11-2 and TRBJ2-5, is EAGVAQSPRYKIIEKRQSVAFWCNPISGHATLYWYQQILGQGPKLLIQFQNNGVVDDSQLPKDRFSAERLKGVDSTLKIQPAKLEDSAVYLCASSLGGAIETQYFGPGTRLLVL.

The chain joins TRBV9 to TRBJ1-1; possibly TRBD1 for D (6 bases). Per germline, CDR1 SGDLS and CDR2 YYNGEE. V lost 3 bases and J lost 3, with 24 bases in between. The CDR3 contains 18 residues. The CDR3 protein is CASSASGGWGLGYTEAFF. CDR3 coding DNA: TGTGCCAGCAGCGCCAGCGGGGGGTGGGGGCTGGGGTACACTGAAGCTTTCTTT.

This sequence joins TRBV11-2 and TRBJ2-1; D is unclear. This CDR3 contains 11 residues. The germline V gene encodes CDR1 SGHAT and CDR2 FQNNGV. As DNA, the CDR3 is TGTGCTACGGCCGTCTACAATGAGCAGTTCTTC. As protein: CATAVYNEQFF.

This sequence joins TRBV6-6 and TRBJ1-6; D remains unclear. Looked up from germline, CDR1 is MNHNY and CDR2 is SVGAGI (reference sequence). This CDR3 is built from 14 residues. The V end lost 6 bases, the J end lost 10 bases, and 16 bases lay between the germline ends. The CDR3 sequence: CASRFDPEGSPLHF. As DNA, the CDR3 is TGTGCCAGCAGATTCGACCCGGAGGGCTCACCCCTCCACTTT.

The rearrangement uses TRBV6-1 and TRBJ2-7; 10 nucleotides align to TRBD1. The CDR3 contains 16 residues. Germline loops: CDR1 MNHNS, CDR2 SASEGT. V lost 3 bases and J lost 8; bases outside the gene matches: 13. CDR3 sequence (DNA): TGTGCCAGCAGTGAGGGGGGGACAGGGGTTCCTAAGAAGCAGTACTTC. Translating gives CASSEGGTGVPKKQYF.

The DNA of the CDR3 is TGTGCCAGCTGGGGGGGACTTGACAGGTCCTACGAGCAGTACTTC. Translated: CASWGGLDRSYEQYF. V is TRBV7-9 and J is TRBJ2-7; perhaps TRBD2 as D (7 bases). The CDR3 runs to 15 residues. Germline CDR1 reads SEHNR; CDR2 reads FQNEAQ (reference sequence). Trimming took off 8 bases at V and 1 base at J, with 18 bases between the two ends.

This chain joins TRBV4-3 and TRBJ2-3; D possibly matches TRBD1 or TRBD2 (5 bases each). V was shortened by 6 bases and J by 2 bases, with 12 bases between the two germline ends. CDR3 length: 14 residues. Looked up from germline, CDR1 is LGHNA and CDR2 is YSLEER. DNA of the CDR3: TGCGCCAGCAGTTCCGGGACCGACACAGATACGCAGTATTTT. It is translated as CASSSGTDTDTQYF.

The chain couples TRBV29-1 to TRBJ2-2, with a weak D call TRBD2 (6 bases). CDR3 length: 14 residues. Looked up from germline, CDR1 is SQVTM and CDR2 is ANQGSEA. V gave up 6 bases and J gave up 0 bases, with 11 bases separating them. CDR3 in amino acids: CSVRTIANTGELFF. The DNA of the CDR3 is TGCAGCGTGAGGACTATAGCGAACACCGGGGAGCTGTTTTTT.

This chain joins TRBV29-1 and TRBJ2-3, with 12 nucleotides matching TRBD2. V trimming: 0 bases; J trimming: 6 bases; junction bases outside the gene matches: 1. CDR1 is SQVTM and CDR2 is ANQGSEA in the germline V gene. The CDR3 consists of 14 residues. The CDR3 DNA reads TGCAGCGTTGAAGATGGGACTAGCGGGGATACGCAGTATTTT. It translates to CSVEDGTSGDTQYF.

This chain joins TRBV2 and TRBJ1-6; tentatively, D is TRBD1 (6 bases). CDR1 and CDR2 from the germline V gene are SNHLY and FYNNEI. The CDR3 covers 16 residues. V was clipped by 4 bases and J by 9 bases, with 19 bases between them. CDR3 bases: TGTGCCAGCAGTGCCCAAACAGGGAAGATACCTTCACCCCTCCACTTT. Its translation is CASSAQTGKIPSPLHF.

The chain carries TRBV7-3 and TRBJ2-1; the match to TRBD2 covers 10 bases. The germline gives CDR1 SGHTA, CDR2 FQGTGA. J was trimmed by 5 bases and V by 1 base; bases with no gene match: 5. The CDR3 has 16 residues. CDR3 region: CASSLSTSGNHNEQFF. The CDR3 DNA reads as TGTGCCAGCAGCTTAAGTACTAGCGGGAACCACAATGAGCAGTTCTTC.

In this sample, this clone turned up once. The rearrangement links TRBV4-3 to TRBJ1-1, with 7 bases identical to TRBD1. Germline assignment: CDR1 LGHNA and CDR2 YSLEER. Germline trimming cut 4 bases from V and 5 bases from J; bases unmatched to any gene: 16. CDR3 length: 17 residues. The CDR3 protein is CASSRGGGGGQLTEAFF. The CDR3 nucleotides are TGCGCCAGCAGCCGAGGGGGAGGGGGCGGCCAGTTAACTGAAGCTTTCTTT.

The CDR3, as DNA: TGTGCCAGCAGTTATTGGACAGGGGGCTATGGCTACACCTTC. Translated: CASSYWTGGYGYTF. The chain recombines TRBV5-6 with TRBJ1-2; 10 bases agree with TRBD1. V shed 5 bases and J 4 bases; nucleotides not matched to a gene: 5. Germline V CDR1 and CDR2: SGHDT, YYEEEE. The CDR3 extends over 14 amino acids.

V gene TRBV2 combines with J gene TRBJ2-3; maybe TRBD1 (8 bases). CDR1 and CDR2 from the germline V gene are SNHLY and FYNNEI. V was trimmed by 2 bases and J by 1 base, leaving 13 bases between them. CDR3 length: 16 residues. CDR3 sequence: CASSEPQGGGTDTQYF. CDR3 DNA sequence: TGTGCCAGCAGTGAACCACAGGGGGGGGGCACAGATACGCAGTATTTT.

CDR3 residues: CASRKDKNTGELFF. The CDR3 DNA reads as TGTGCCAGCAGAAAGGACAAAAACACCGGGGAGCTGTTTTTT. This chain joins TRBV7-9 and TRBJ2-2; D may be TRBD1 (5 bases). V was shortened by 6 bases and J by 2 bases, with 10 bases between the two germline ends. This CDR3 region has 14 residues. CDR1 SEHNR and CDR2 FQNEAQ come from the germline V gene (reference sequence).

The V and J genes are TRBV18 and TRBJ2-5; possibly TRBD1 for D (6 bases). Trimming left V 6 bases short and J 0 bases short, with 8 bases between. The germline V gene encodes CDR1 KGHSH and CDR2 LQKENI. The CDR3 has 13 residues. The CDR3 DNA is TGTGCCAGCTCCGGGACACACCAAGAGACCCAGTACTTC. Its translation: CASSGTHQETQYF. The full variable domain, rest sourced from reference TRBV18 and TRBJ2-5, is NAGVMQNPRHLVRRRGQEARLRCSPMKGHSHVYWYRQLPEEGLKFMVYLQKENIIDESGMPKERFSAEFPKEGPSILRIQQVVRGDSAAYFCASSGTHQETQYFGPGTRLLVL.